This entry lists 21 T cell receptor beta chains sequenced from one sample in a study of T-cell reconstitution after alpha-beta-depleted transplantation in children. The TCRbeta library was prepared with unique molecular identifiers. TCRdb recomputed calls from the PCR reads with MiXCR, one row per CDR3 protein. The sample includes 670,000 or so distinct CDR3 sequences, approximately 14% of them seen just once. This material consisted of PBMCs, taken before TCRalphabeta/CD19-depleted stem cell transplant. The receptors were gathered from a girl aged 2 to 10 with congenital amegakaryocytic thrombocytopenia, due to receive a stem cell transplant.

This clonotype occurred many times. The V call is TRBV12-3 or TRBV12-4, the J call TRBJ2-1; 9 bases align to TRBD2. The CDR3 covers 16 residues. After removal of 3 bases from V and 6 bases from J, the junction contained 9 bases not matched to a gene. The CDR3 loop reads CASSLNRGRASNEQFF. The CDR3 coding sequence is TGTGCCAGCAGTTTGAATCGCGGGAGGGCTTCCAATGAGCAGTTCTTC.

This clonotype came up a few times. V is TRBV5-1 and J is TRBJ2-5; D remains unclear. The CDR3 totals 14 residues. Germline CDR1 and CDR2: SGHRS and YFSETQ. V shed 1 base and J shed 5 bases, with 12 bases lying between them. The CDR3 coding sequence is TGCGCCAGCAGCTTGAGTTTAGGGCGGGAGACCCAGTACTTC. Protein product: CASSLSLGRETQYF. Full variable domain (rest looked up from reference TRBV5-1 and TRBJ2-5): KAGVTQTPRYLIKTRGQQVTLSCSPISGHRSVSWYQQTPGQGLQFLFEYFSETQRNKGNFPGRFSGRQFSNSRSEMNVSTLELGDSALYLCASSLSLGRETQYFGPGTRLLVL.

This clonotype appeared a single time. V gene TRBV28 combines with J gene TRBJ2-2; D is unresolved. V shed 6 bases and J shed 6 bases, with 8 bases lying between them. From germline, CDR1 is MDHEN and CDR2 SYDVKM. The CDR3 length is 12 residues. The CDR3 DNA is TGTGCCAGCAGAGTGGGGTCCGGGGAGCTGTTTTTT. Encoded protein: CASRVGSGELFF.

Many counts were recorded for this clonotype. The chain uses TRBV15 and TRBJ2-1, with a weak D call TRBD1 (6 bases). Germline CDR1 and CDR2: LNHNV and YYDKDF (reference sequence). The CDR3 totals 15 residues. V lost 5 bases and J 7 bases, leaving 18 bases between the germline ends. The CDR3 DNA sequence: TGTGCCACCAGCCGAAAAAGAGACAGGCCAAATGAGCAGTTCTTC. This gives the protein CATSRKRDRPNEQFF.

This clonotype is a singleton in its sample. The V gene is TRBV10-1, the J gene TRBJ2-2; TRBD2 matches at 7 bases. CDR1 and CDR2 (germline): WNHNN, SYGVQD (reference sequence). J lost 5 bases, V lost 3 bases, and 6 bases had no gene match. The CDR3 is 15 residues long. The CDR3 loop is CASSEKRGSTGELFF. The CDR3 bases are TGCGCCAGCAGTGAAAAGCGGGGCTCGACCGGGGAGCTGTTTTTT.

This clonotype has ten or more counts. The chain combines TRBV3-1 with TRBJ2-3; D may be TRBD2 (5 bases). CDR1 and CDR2 (germline): LGHDT, YNNKEL (reference sequence). The CDR3 is 15 amino acids. Trimming shortened V by 2 bases and J by 2 bases, and 11 bases separated the two germline ends. The CDR3 region is CASSQPGLFTDTQYF. Written as DNA, the CDR3 is TGTGCCAGCAGCCAACCCGGACTCTTCACAGATACGCAGTATTTT.

This clonotype was seen more than once but under ten times. The CDR3 coding sequence is TGCGCCAGCAGCCATCCCGGGACTAGGAAAGAGACCCAGTACTTC. Translating it yields CASSHPGTRKETQYF. The genes are TRBV4-1 and TRBJ2-5; TRBD2 aligns across 8 bases. This CDR3 has 15 amino acids. V lost 3 bases, J lost 3 bases, and 6 bases stayed unmatched. Germline V lookup: CDR1 MGHRA, CDR2 YSYEKL.

This clonotype has a count of ten or more. The rearrangement uses TRBV29-1 and TRBJ2-7; D might be TRBD2 (5 bases). Trimming cost V 8 bases and J 3 bases, with 20 bases left between them. There are 14 residues in the CDR3. The germline gives CDR1 SQVTM, CDR2 ANQGSEA. CDR3 amino acids: CSHLGSGKVYEQYF. The CDR3 DNA sequence: TGCAGCCACCTAGGATCCGGGAAGGTCTACGAGCAGTACTTC.

This clonotype was picked up a small number of times. The gene calls are TRBV12-3 or TRBV12-4 and TRBJ2-7; 10 nucleotides agree with TRBD2. V lost 7 bases to trimming and J lost 7 bases; unmatched junction nucleotides: 10. The CDR3 loop spans 14 amino acids. CDR3 loop: CASTDPGLAPEQYF. For the CDR3, the DNA is TGTGCCAGCACCGACCCGGGACTAGCGCCGGAGCAGTACTTC.

This clonotype was recorded many times. V usage is TRBV12-3 or TRBV12-4 and J usage is TRBJ2-7; weak D call: TRBD2 (5 bases). V was shortened by 5 bases and J by 1 base, with 12 bases between the two germline ends. The CDR3 has 14 amino acids. CDR3 in amino acids: CASSPDLKSYEQYF. CDR3 DNA sequence: TGTGCCAGCAGTCCGGACTTAAAATCCTACGAGCAGTACTTC.

This clonotype was counted at least ten times. CDR3 protein: CASSYTGNGNYGYTF. The CDR3 bases are TGTGCCAGCAGCTATACAGGGAATGGAAACTATGGCTACACCTTC. The chain carries TRBV27 and TRBJ1-2, with D possibly TRBD1 on 6 matching bases. V was shortened by 6 bases and J by 2 bases, with 16 bases between the two germline ends. Germline lookup yields CDR1 MNHEY and CDR2 SMNVEV (reference sequence). The CDR3 is 15 amino acids.

This clonotype appeared many times. V and J are TRBV5-1 and TRBJ2-1; D remains ambiguous. Germline assignment: CDR1 SGHRS and CDR2 YFSETQ. V lost 4 bases and J lost 5, with 16 bases in between. This CDR3 region has 15 residues. CDR3: CASSPVGHPDNEQFF. The CDR3 DNA follows: TGCGCCAGCAGCCCCGTGGGCCATCCCGACAATGAGCAGTTCTTC.

Notes on this clonotype: A read error is possible here, since a much larger clone lies one base away. V is TRBV27 and J is TRBJ2-7; D ambiguous. This CDR3 region has 14 residues. V was pared by 3 bases and J by 2 bases, with 11 bases between. Germline CDR1 is MNHEY and CDR2 is SMNVEV (reference sequence). CDR3 sequence (DNA): TGTGCCAGCAGTTTCTACGGCAGCCCCTACGAGCAGTACTTC. Translating it yields CASSFYGSPYEQYF.

The sample holds many counts of this clonotype. The rearrangement links TRBV20-1 to TRBJ2-1; D not resolved. This CDR3 has 12 amino acids. The V gene's germline CDR1 is DFQATT and CDR2 SNEGSKA (reference sequence). Trimming cost V 3 bases and J 3 bases, with 6 bases left between them. CDR3 amino acids: CSASRLYNEQFF. The CDR3 DNA reads TGCAGTGCTAGCCGCCTCTACAATGAGCAGTTCTTC.

This clonotype has at least ten counts. The rearrangement uses TRBV12-3 or TRBV12-4 and TRBJ2-5; no reliable D call. This CDR3 is 12 amino acids long. V was trimmed by 6 bases and J by 5 bases, leaving 10 bases between them. The CDR3 spells CASRGASETQYF. DNA for the CDR3: TGTGCCAGCAGGGGCGCTTCCGAGACCCAGTACTTC.

The V gene is TRBV4-2, the J gene TRBJ2-1; 14 nucleotides agree with TRBD2. The length of the CDR3 is 16 residues. J was trimmed by 9 bases and V by 4 bases; bases with no gene match: 8. Germline-derived CDR1 and CDR2 are LGHNA and YNFKEQ. DNA for the CDR3: TGTGCCAGCAGCCGGTTCGGACTAGCGGGAGGAAGTGAGCAGTTCTTC. Protein: CASSRFGLAGGSEQFF.

The J gene is TRBJ2-1, the V gene TRBV29-1; D call uncertain. The CDR3 consists of 14 residues. From germline, CDR1 is SQVTM and CDR2 ANQGSEA. Trimming removed 0 bases at V and 2 bases at J, with 8 bases between. CDR3: CSVEEGQAYNEQFF. The CDR3 coding sequence is TGCAGCGTTGAAGAGGGCCAAGCCTACAATGAGCAGTTCTTC.

Of note for this clonotype: Since a much larger clone is just one base distant, this may be a read error. The rearrangement joins TRBV12-3 or TRBV12-4 to TRBJ1-4; D gene unclear. This CDR3 has 14 amino acids. Here the CDR3 reads CASSLRRSNEKLLF. The CDR3 DNA reads TGTGCCAGCAGTTTACGACGGTCTAATGAAAAACTGCTTTTT.

This clonotype has a handful of counts. The rearrangement uses TRBV11-2 and TRBJ2-3; no clear D. The CDR3 loop spans 15 amino acids. The V gene's germline CDR1 is SGHAT and CDR2 FQNNGV. Trimming shortened V by 4 bases and J by 2 bases, and 13 bases separated the two germline ends. The CDR3 bases are TGTGCCAGCAGCTCGGACCTCCGGTACACAGATACGCAGTATTTT. It yields the protein CASSSDLRYTDTQYF.

This clonotype has a count of ten or more. The chain carries TRBV12-3 or TRBV12-4 and TRBJ2-3; D gene uncertain. The CDR3 totals 13 residues. V lost 5 bases to trimming and J lost 6 bases, with 12 bases between them. CDR3 amino acids: CASSLMTGDTQYF. The CDR3 nucleotides read TGTGCCAGCAGTCTCATGACCGGGGATACGCAGTATTTT.

The gene calls are TRBV27 and TRBJ2-5, with 8 bases aligning to TRBD2. The CDR3 has 13 amino acids. CDR1 is MNHEY, CDR2 SMNVEV, per germline (reference sequence). V lost 2 bases, J lost 7 bases, and 3 bases stayed unmatched. For the CDR3, the DNA is TGTGCCAGCAGTTTAGGGACTAGTCTGACCCAGTACTTC. Protein sequence: CASSLGTSLTQYF.